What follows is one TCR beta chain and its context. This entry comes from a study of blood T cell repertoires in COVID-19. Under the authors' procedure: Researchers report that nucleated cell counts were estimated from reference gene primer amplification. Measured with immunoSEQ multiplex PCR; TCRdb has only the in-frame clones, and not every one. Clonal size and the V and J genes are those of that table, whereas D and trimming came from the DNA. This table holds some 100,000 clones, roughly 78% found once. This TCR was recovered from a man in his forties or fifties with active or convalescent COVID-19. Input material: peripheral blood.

Here the CDR3 DNA reads TGTGCCAGTAGTTGGGCCGATAGGTCACCCCTCCACTTT. Its translation is CASSWADRSPLHF. The gene calls are TRBV19 and TRBJ1-6, with D unclear. The germline V gene has CDR1 LNHDA and CDR2 SQIVND (reference sequence). V lost 5 bases and J lost 10, with 12 bases in between. CDR3 size: 13 residues.